A single sample gave rise to the 10 T cell receptor beta chains below, sequenced in a study of T cell responses to AZD1222 COVID-19 vaccine. Profiling relied on immunoSEQ multiplex PCR, and the TCRdb table lists in-frame clones only, not all of them. This table has some 100,000 clones, 85% to 90% appearing once. The material was peripheral blood, obtained on day 0 of AZD1222 vaccination. The receptors shown here come from an adult in good health.

V is TRBV24-1 and J is TRBJ2-1; the match to TRBD1 covers 8 bases. The CDR3 covers 13 residues. The trim removed 7 bases at V and 6 bases at J, leaving 4 bases unmatched. Germline CDR1 reads KGHDR; CDR2 reads SFDVKD. This CDR3 reads CATRQGASNEQFF. In DNA form, the CDR3 reads TGTGCCACCAGGCAGGGGGCCAGCAATGAGCAGTTCTTC.

This chain connects TRBV19 to TRBJ1-3, with a possible D match to TRBD1 (5 bases). The length of the CDR3 is 14 residues. CDR1 is LNHDA and CDR2 is SQIVND in the germline V gene (reference sequence). The germline V and J ends were trimmed by 3 bases and 4 bases, with 10 bases remaining between them. The CDR3 region has the DNA TGTGCCAGTAGTATTGTAGGGGTGGGAAACACCATATATTTT. It codes for CASSIVGVGNTIYF.

The gene calls are TRBV27 and TRBJ1-1, with D maybe TRBD1 (5 bases). The CDR3 consists of 15 residues. V gave up 5 bases and J gave up 1 base, with 14 bases separating them. Germline-derived CDR1 and CDR2 are MNHEY and SMNVEV (reference sequence). CDR3 in DNA: TGTGCCAGCAGTCTAATACCGGGACGGAACACTGAAGCTTTCTTT. It encodes CASSLIPGRNTEAFF.

This chain links TRBV5-4 with TRBJ2-3, with 13 bases aligning to TRBD2. The germline gives CDR1 SGHNT, CDR2 YYREEE (reference sequence). The CDR3 length is 17 residues. V shed 3 bases and J 2 bases; nucleotides not matched to a gene: 6. The CDR3 nucleotides are TGTGCCAGCAGCTGGAGACTAGCGGGGGGTAACACAGATACGCAGTATTTT. Protein product: CASSWRLAGGNTDTQYF.

V and J are TRBV19 and TRBJ2-1, with D unclear. Trimming removed 6 bases from V and 9 bases from J, with 15 bases in between. The germline gives CDR1 LNHDA, CDR2 SQIVND (reference sequence). The CDR3 is 13 amino acids. CDR3 bases: TGTGCCAGTAGCGGGTGGGGAATCGGTGAGCAGTTCTTC. Translated: CASSGWGIGEQFF.

V is TRBV4-1 and J is TRBJ2-1, with TRBD1 matching 9 bases. V lost 6 bases to trimming and J lost 2 bases; unmatched junction nucleotides: 2. The germline CDR1 and CDR2 sequences are MGHRA and YSYEKL. The CDR3 has 14 amino acids. The CDR3 nucleotides read TGCGCCAGCAGGGACAGGGGACCCTACAATGAGCAGTTCTTC. Translated, it gives CASRDRGPYNEQFF.

The CDR3 nucleotides read TGTGCCAGCAGCCTTCTGCAGGGGGGCCACACTGAAGCTTTCTTT. Its protein is CASSLLQGGHTEAFF. This chain uses TRBV3-1 (or the pseudogene TRBV3-2) with TRBJ1-1; 7 bases fit TRBD1. In germline, CDR1 is LGHDT, CDR2 YNNKEL (reference sequence). V shed 4 bases, J shed 3 bases, and the junction held 8 bases outside the gene matches. This CDR3 is built from 15 residues.

The CDR3 loop is CASSPGQGQPQHF. DNA of the CDR3: TGTGCCAGCAGCCCGGGACAGGGGCAGCCCCAGCATTTT. V and J are TRBV5-4 and TRBJ1-5; TRBD1 agrees at 10 bases. Losses at the gene ends were 4 bases for V and 7 bases for J; bases not matched to a gene: 2. Germline V gene sequence: CDR1 SGHNT, CDR2 YYREEE (reference sequence). CDR3 length equals 13 residues.

This rearrangement joins TRBV15 to TRBJ2-5; 8 bases are a match to TRBD1. Trimming at V came to 1 base and at J to 5 bases, leaving 9 bases not matched to a gene. The CDR3 is made up of 16 amino acids. Germline assignment: CDR1 LNHNV and CDR2 YYDKDF (reference sequence). This chain's CDR3 is CATSRAAGGGRETQYF. The CDR3 DNA follows: TGTGCCACCAGCAGAGCGGCAGGGGGCGGGCGTGAGACCCAGTACTTC.

In this sample, this clone turned up a few times. The chain couples TRBV9 to TRBJ1-6; D is uncertain. V was shortened by 6 bases and J by 5 bases, with 9 bases between the two germline ends. The CDR3 is made up of 13 amino acids. From germline, CDR1 is SGDLS and CDR2 YYNGEE. Here the CDR3 reads CASTERDNSPLHF. Here the CDR3 DNA reads TGTGCCAGCACAGAACGGGATAATTCACCCCTCCACTTT.